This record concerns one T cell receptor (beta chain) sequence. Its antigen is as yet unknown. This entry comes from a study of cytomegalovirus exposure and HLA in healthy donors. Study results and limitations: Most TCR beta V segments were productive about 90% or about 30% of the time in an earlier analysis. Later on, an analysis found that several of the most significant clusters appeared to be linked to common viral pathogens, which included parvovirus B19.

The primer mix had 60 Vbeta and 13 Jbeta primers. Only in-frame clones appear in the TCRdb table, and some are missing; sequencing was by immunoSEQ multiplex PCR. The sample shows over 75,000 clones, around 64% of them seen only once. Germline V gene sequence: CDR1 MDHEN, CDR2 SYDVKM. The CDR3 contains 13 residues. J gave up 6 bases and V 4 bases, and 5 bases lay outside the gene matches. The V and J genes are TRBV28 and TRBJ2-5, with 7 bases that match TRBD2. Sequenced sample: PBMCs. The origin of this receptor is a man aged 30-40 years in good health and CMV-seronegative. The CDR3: CASSSSGGKTQYF. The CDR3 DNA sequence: TGTGCCAGCAGTTCTTCCGGGGGGAAGACCCAGTACTTC. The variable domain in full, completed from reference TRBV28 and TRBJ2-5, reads DVKVTQSSRYLVKRTGEKVFLECVQDMDHENMFWYRQDPGLGLRLIYFSYDVKMKEKGDIPEGYSVSREKKERFSLILESASTNQTSMYLCASSSSGGKTQYFGPGTRLLVL.